This T cell receptor beta chain was identified in a study of blood T cell repertoires in COVID-19. Authors' methods: Amplification of reference gene primers provided the estimated nucleated cell counts. Sequenced by immunoSEQ multiplex PCR; TCRdb stores in-frame clones only, minus some. The DNA was the basis for D and trimming; V, J and clone size are from that table. The sample carries approximately 250,000 clones, approximately 87% recorded once. Sequencing was done on a sample of peripheral blood. The receptor was isolated from a human donor in a cohort sampled during active COVID-19.

CDR3 loop: CASSLRSGQETQYF. Here the CDR3 DNA reads TGTGCCAGCAGCCTCCGCTCGGGGCAAGAGACCCAGTACTTC. The chain joins TRBV3-1 (or the pseudogene TRBV3-2) to TRBJ2-5, with D possibly matching TRBD2 (5 bases). This CDR3 region has 14 residues. The germline V and J ends were trimmed by 4 bases and 2 bases, with 11 bases remaining between them. Germline assignment: CDR1 LGHDT and CDR2 YNNKEL (reference sequence).